The source of this T cell receptor (beta chain) is a study of shared T cell receptors in the human thymus. Here immunoSEQ multiplex PCR was the method, and the copy in TCRdb shows in-frame clones only, minus some. Of 700,000 or so clones in the sample, approximately 85% were seen once. The same sample was also studied in work on human thymus T cells.

The TCR originated in a girl less than two years old with a congenital heart defect. The sample taken for sequencing was thymocytes.

This CDR3 reads CASSLTLRLAGHLDTQYF. The CDR3 DNA sequence: TGCGCCAGCAGCCTCACACTAAGACTAGCGGGACACCTAGATACGCAGTATTTT. The gene calls are TRBV4-3 and TRBJ2-3, with 11 bases identical to TRBD2. V was clipped by 4 bases and J by 5 bases; unmatched bases: 14. This CDR3 region has 18 residues. From germline, CDR1 is LGHNA and CDR2 YSLEER.